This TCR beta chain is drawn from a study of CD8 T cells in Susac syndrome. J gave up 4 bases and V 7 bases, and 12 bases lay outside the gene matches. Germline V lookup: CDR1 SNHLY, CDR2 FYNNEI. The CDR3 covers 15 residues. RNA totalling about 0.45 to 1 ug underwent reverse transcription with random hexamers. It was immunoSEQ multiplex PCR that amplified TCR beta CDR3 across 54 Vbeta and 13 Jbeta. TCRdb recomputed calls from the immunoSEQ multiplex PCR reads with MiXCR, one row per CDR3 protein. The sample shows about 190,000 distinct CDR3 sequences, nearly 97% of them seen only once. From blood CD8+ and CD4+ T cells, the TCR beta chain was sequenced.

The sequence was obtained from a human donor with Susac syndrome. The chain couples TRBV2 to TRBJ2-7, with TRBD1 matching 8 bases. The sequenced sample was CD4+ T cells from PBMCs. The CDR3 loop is CASTLGQGRPYEQYF. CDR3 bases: TGTGCCAGCACCCTTGGACAGGGTAGGCCTTACGAGCAGTACTTC.